This T cell receptor beta chain was sequenced for a study of shared clonotypes between healthy human individuals. Study-wide results and caveats: Larger estimated richness was generally recorded for naive subsets relative to memory subsets.

There are 17 residues in the CDR3. V was shortened by 3 bases and J by 0 bases, with 16 bases between the two germline ends. CDR1 and CDR2 from the germline V gene are MNHEY and SMNVEV (reference sequence). This clone was detected a few times. Antigen: not known. Profiled with immunoSEQ multiplex PCR; TCRdb holds only in-frame clones, not every one. The table includes roughly 1,100,000 clones, 75% detected once. The rearrangement joins TRBV27 to TRBJ2-3, with D hard to call. Sequenced sample: memory CD4+ T cells sorted from blood. Subset denoted: CD45RA-negative fraction. The sequence derives from a man between 18 and 29 years old in good health. The CDR3 nucleotides are TGTGCCAGCAGTTTGGGATTTACTGTAGACAGCACAGATACGCAGTATTTT. This codes for CASSLGFTVDSTDTQYF.